This T cell receptor (beta chain) was sequenced for a study of T cells in Graves' hyperthyroidism and ophthalmopathy. The study's findings and limits: Blood held most thyroid clonotypes expanded above 0.001 frequency.

Those patients with uncontrolled infection, other autoimmune disease, pregnancy or lactation were excluded. Clinical symptoms, serum thyroxine and TRAb, thyroid ultrasound and orbital computed tomography together formed the diagnostic basis. Using 9.5 to 10 ml of fresh peripheral blood, PBMCs were prepared. TCR beta CDR3 regions were amplified from RNA. An initial round of RT-PCR targeting the TCR CDR3 relied on the HTBI primer set. TCRdb ran MiXCR on the multiplex PCR reads and lists one entry per CDR3 protein. The sample contains 450,000 to 650,000 distinct CDR3 sequences, about a sixth of which appear only once. Germline CDR1 MNHNY, CDR2 SVGAGI (reference sequence). The ends lost 2 bases at V and 3 bases at J; junction bases unmatched: 7. The CDR3 spans 16 residues. On this clonotype itself: Its antigen is not identified.

V and J are TRBV6-6 and TRBJ2-1, with 7 bases identical to TRBD2. Sequenced sample: blood. This TCR was recovered from a woman aged 18-35 years with Graves' ophthalmopathy. CDR3 DNA sequence: TGTGCCAGCAGTTACGCTTTGCGGGGGTTCTACAATGAGCAGTTCTTC. As protein: CASSYALRGFYNEQFF.